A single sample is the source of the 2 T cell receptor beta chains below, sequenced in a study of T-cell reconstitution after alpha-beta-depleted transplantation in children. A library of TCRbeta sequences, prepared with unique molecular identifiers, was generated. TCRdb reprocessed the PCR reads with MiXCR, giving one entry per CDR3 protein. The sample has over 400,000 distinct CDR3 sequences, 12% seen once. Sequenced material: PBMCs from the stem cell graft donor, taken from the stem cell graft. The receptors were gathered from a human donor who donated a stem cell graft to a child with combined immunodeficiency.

The CDR3 sequence: CASSVATPDTQYF. Written as DNA, the CDR3 is TGTGCCAGCAGCGTCGCGACGCCAGATACGCAGTATTTT. The chain uses TRBV9 and TRBJ2-3; D not resolved. Deletions cut 2 bases from V and 4 bases from J, with 8 bases between. This CDR3 has 13 amino acids. Germline V gene lookup returns CDR1 SGDLS and CDR2 YYNGEE.

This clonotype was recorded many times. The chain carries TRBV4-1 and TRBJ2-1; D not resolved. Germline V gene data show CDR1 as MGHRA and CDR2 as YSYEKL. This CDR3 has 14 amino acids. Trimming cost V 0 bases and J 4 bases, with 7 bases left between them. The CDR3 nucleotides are TGCGCCAGCAGCCAAGAGGAGAGTTACAATGAGCAGTTCTTC. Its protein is CASSQEESYNEQFF.